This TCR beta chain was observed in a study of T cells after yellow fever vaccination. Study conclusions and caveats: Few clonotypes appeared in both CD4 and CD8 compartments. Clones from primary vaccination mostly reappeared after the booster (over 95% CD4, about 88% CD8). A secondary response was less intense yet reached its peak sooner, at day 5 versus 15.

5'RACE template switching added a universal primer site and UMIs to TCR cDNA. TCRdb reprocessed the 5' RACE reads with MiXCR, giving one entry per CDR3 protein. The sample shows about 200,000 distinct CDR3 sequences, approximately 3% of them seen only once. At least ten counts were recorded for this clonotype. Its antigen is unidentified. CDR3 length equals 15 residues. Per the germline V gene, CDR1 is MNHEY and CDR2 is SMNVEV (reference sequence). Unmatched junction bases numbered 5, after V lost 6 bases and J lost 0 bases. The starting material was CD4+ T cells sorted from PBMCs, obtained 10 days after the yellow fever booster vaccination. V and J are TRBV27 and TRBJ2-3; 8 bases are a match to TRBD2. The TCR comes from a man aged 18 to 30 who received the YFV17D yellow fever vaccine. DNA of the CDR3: TGTGCCAGCAGGATTAGCGGGGCTAGCACAGATACGCAGTATTTT. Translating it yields CASRISGASTDTQYF.